The source of this T cell receptor (beta chain) is a study of blood T cell repertoires in COVID-19. Study background: Both acute and convalescent COVID-19 samples were obtained from the United States, Italy and Spain. From T cells, B-cell-depleted T cells, or PBMCs came the material, which was cDNA or gDNA.

Trimming at V came to 7 bases and at J to 4 bases, leaving 13 bases not matched to a gene. This CDR3 comprises 15 residues. The germline V gene encodes CDR1 MNHEY and CDR2 SVGAGI. The authors' processing: Amplification from reference gene primers served as the basis for estimated nucleated cell counts. Method: immunoSEQ multiplex PCR; TCRdb's copy keeps in-frame clones and lacks some. V, J and clone size were drawn from that table, and D and trimming were deduced from the DNA. The sample comprises 150,000 or so clones, approximately 92% of which are singletons, and around 15% rests with the top ten. Enrolment of Seattle patients took place during active infection, and they were followed longitudinally.

The origin of this receptor is a man aged 18-30 years with COVID-19, enrolled during active disease. Sequenced input: peripheral blood. The chain carries TRBV6-5 and TRBJ2-7, with TRBD2 matching over 7 bases. The CDR3 DNA sequence: TGTGCCAGCAACGGCGACGGCCTAGCGGTTTACGAGCAGTACTTC. Its protein product is CASNGDGLAVYEQYF.